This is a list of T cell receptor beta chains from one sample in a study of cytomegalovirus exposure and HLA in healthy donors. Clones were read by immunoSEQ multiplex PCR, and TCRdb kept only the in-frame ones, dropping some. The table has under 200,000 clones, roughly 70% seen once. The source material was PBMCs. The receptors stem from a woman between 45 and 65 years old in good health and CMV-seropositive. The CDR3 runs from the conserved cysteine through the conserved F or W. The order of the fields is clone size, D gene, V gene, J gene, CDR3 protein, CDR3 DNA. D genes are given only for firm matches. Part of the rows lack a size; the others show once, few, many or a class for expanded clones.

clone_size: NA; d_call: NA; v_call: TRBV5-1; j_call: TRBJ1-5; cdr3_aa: CASSEGSGNQPQHF; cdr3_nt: TGCGCCAGCAGCGAGGGCTCAGGCAATCAGCCCCAGCATTTT
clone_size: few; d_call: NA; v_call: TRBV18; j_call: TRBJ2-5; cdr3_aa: CASSSQGGETQYF; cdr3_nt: TGTGCCAGCTCGAGTCAGGGTGGAGAGACCCAGTACTTC
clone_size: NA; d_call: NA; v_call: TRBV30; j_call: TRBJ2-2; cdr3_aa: CAWKIDTAGELFF; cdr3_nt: TGTGCCTGGAAAATAGACACCGCCGGGGAGCTGTTTTTT
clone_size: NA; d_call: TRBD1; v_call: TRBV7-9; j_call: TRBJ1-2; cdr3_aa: CASSDRDRVYGYTF; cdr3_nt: TGTGCCAGCAGCGACCGGGACAGAGTTTATGGCTACACCTTC
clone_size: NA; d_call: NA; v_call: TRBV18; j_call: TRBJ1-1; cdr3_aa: CASSPSLGGLAEAFF; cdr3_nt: TGTGCCAGCTCACCTAGTTTGGGGGGTTTAGCTGAAGCTTTCTTT
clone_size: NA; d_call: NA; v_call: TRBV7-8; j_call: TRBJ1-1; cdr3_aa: CASSKRLGGGTEAFF; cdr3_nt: TGTGCCAGCAGCAAAAGGTTGGGGGGGGGCACTGAAGCTTTCTTT
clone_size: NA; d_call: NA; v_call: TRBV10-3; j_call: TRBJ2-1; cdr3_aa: CAISEEAAYNEQFF; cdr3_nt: TGTGCCATCAGTGAGGAAGCTGCGTACAATGAGCAGTTCTTC
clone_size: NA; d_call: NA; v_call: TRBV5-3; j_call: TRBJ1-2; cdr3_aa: CARSLGQGHGYTF; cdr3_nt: TGTGCCAGAAGCTTGGGGCAGGGCCATGGCTACACCTTC
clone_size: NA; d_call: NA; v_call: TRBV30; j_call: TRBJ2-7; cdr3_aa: CGLRRQSSYEQYF; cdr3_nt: TGTGGTTTGAGGCGACAGAGCTCCTACGAGCAGTACTTC
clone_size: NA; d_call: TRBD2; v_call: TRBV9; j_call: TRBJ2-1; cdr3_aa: CASSARALAGAIYNEQFF; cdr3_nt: TGTGCCAGCAGCGCCAGGGCCCTAGCGGGGGCTATATACAATGAGCAGTTCTTC
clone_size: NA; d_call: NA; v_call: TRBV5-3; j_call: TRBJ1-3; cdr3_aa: CARNEGGYSGNTIYF; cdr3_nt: TGTGCCAGAAACGAAGGAGGGTACTCTGGAAACACCATATATTTT
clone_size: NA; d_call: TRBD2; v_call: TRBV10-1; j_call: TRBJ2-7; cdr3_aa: CASSSRSGGSYEQYF; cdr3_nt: TGCGCCAGCAGCTCTAGGAGCGGGGGGTCCTACGAGCAGTACTTC
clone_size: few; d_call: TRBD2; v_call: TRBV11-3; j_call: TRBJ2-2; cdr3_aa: CASSFSGGYTGELFF; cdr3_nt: TGTGCCAGCAGCTTTAGCGGGGGCTACACCGGGGAGCTGTTTTTT